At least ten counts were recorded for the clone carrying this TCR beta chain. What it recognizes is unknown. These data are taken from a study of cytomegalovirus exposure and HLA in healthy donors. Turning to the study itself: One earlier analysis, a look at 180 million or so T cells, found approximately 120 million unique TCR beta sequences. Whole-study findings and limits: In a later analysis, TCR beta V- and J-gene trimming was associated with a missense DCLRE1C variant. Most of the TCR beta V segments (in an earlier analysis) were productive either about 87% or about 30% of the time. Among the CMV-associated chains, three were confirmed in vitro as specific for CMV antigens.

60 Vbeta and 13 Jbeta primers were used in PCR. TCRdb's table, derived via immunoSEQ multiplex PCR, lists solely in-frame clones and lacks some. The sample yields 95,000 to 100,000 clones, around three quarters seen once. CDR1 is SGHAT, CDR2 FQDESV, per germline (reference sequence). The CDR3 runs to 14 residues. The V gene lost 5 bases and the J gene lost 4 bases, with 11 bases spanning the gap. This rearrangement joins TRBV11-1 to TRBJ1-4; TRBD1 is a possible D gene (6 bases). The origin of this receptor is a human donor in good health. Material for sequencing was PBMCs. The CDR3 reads CASSLGQSNEKLFF. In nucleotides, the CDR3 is TGTGCCAGCAGCCTTGGACAGAGTAATGAAAAACTGTTTTTT.